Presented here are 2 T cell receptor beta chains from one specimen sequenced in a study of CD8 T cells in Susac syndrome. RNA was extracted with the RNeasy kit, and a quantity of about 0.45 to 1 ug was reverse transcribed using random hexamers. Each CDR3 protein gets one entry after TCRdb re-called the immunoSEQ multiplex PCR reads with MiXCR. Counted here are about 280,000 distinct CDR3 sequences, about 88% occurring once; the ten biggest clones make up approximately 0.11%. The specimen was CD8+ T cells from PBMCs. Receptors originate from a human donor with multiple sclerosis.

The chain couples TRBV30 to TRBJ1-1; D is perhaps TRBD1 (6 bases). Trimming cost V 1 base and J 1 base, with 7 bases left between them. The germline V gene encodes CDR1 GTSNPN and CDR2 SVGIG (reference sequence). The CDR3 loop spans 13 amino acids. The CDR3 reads CAWSEQGNTEAFF. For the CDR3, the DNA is TGTGCCTGGAGTGAACAGGGGAACACTGAAGCTTTCTTT.

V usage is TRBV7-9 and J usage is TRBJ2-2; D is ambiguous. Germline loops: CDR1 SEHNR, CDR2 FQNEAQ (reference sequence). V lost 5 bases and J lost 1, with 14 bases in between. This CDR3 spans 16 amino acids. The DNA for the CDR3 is TGTGCCAGCAGCCCCGGCGAAAATTGGAACACCGGGGAGCTGTTTTTT. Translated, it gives CASSPGENWNTGELFF.